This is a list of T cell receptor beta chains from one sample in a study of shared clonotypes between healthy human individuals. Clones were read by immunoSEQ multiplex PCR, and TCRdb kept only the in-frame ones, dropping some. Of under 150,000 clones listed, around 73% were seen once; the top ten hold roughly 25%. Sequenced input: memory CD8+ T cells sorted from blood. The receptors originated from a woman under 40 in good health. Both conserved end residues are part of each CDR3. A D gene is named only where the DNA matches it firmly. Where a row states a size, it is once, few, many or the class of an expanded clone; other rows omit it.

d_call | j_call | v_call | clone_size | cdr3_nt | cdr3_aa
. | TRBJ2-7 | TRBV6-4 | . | TGTGCCAGCCAGCCCTTCTTACGTTTAGACAACCACGAGCAGTACTTC | CASQPFLRLDNHEQYF
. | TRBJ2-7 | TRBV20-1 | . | TGCAGTGTTCCACGGGCCTACGAGCAGTACTTC | CSVPRAYEQYF
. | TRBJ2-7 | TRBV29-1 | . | TGCAGCGTTGGTAATCCAGAGGGCTACGAGCAGTACTTC | CSVGNPEGYEQYF
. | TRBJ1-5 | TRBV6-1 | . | TGTGCCAGCAGTGTGGACACCCATCAGCCCCAGCATTTT | CASSVDTHQPQHF
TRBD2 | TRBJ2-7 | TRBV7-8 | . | TGTGCCAGCAGCTTAGCCCTAGCGGGGATTTACGAGCAGTACTTC | CASSLALAGIYEQYF
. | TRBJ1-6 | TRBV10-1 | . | TGCGCCAGCAGTGAATCCAGGGCCAATTCACCCCTCCACTTT | CASSESRANSPLHF
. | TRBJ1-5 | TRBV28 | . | TGTGCCAGCAGGTTCGGAGTTAGCAATCAGCCCCAGCATTTT | CASRFGVSNQPQHF
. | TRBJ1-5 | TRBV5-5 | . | TGTGCCAGCAGCTTGGGACAGAGAAAGCATGGGGATCAGCCCCAGCATTTT | CASSLGQRKHGDQPQHF
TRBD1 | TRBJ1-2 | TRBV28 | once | TGTGCCAGCAGTCCGACTCCGGGACAGGGCGACTATGGCTACACCTTC | CASSPTPGQGDYGYTF
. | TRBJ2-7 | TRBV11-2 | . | TGTGCCAGCAGCTTACTAGGGGGGATCGGCGAGCAGTACTTC | CASSLLGGIGEQYF
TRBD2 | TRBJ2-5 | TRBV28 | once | TGTGCCAGCAGTTTATGGACTAGCGGGAGGACCCAAGAGACCCAGTACTTC | CASSLWTSGRTQETQYF
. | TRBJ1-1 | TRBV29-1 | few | TGCAGCGTTGATGGTCGTCCTCTGGAGGCTTTCTTT | CSVDGRPLEAFF
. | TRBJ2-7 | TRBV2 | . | TGTGCCAGCATGGGAGATCCCTACGAGCAGTACTTC | CASMGDPYEQYF
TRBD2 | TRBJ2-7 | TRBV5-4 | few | TGTGCCAGCAGCCTGCGGGAGGCTCCCTACGAGCAGTACTTC | CASSLREAPYEQYF
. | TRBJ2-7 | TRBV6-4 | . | TGTGCCAGCAGCCACCAAAATTCGGGTTTTTACGAGCAGTACTTC | CASSHQNSGFYEQYF
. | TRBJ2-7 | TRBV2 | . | TGTGCCAGCAGTGAAGCGCCAACAGGGTTCACCCATTTGTTCCCGGGAACATACGAGCAGTACTTC | CASSEAPTGFTHLFPGTYEQYF
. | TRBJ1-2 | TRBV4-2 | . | TGTGCCAGCAGCCAAGACCCCTTTTTCCTCGATGGCTACACCTTC | CASSQDPFFLDGYTF
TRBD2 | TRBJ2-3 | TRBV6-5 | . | TGTGCCAGCCGCATAGCGGGGGTCCCAGATACGCAGTATTTT | CASRIAGVPDTQYF
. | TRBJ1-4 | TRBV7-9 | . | TGTGCCAGCAGCTATGGGACGGGAGTTAATGAAAAACTGTTTTTT | CASSYGTGVNEKLFF
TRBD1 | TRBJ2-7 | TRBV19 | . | TGTGCCAGTAGTATGGCTCCAATTCAGGGGGTTTTTACCTACGAGCAGTACTTC | CASSMAPIQGVFTYEQYF
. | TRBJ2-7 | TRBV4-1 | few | TGCGCCAGCACCCGTACGGCGGGACTGGGGGAGCAGTACTTC | CASTRTAGLGEQYF
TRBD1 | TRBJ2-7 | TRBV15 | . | TGTGCCACCAGCAGAGAACAGGGGGCTCCGTCCTACGAGCAGTACTTC | CATSREQGAPSYEQYF
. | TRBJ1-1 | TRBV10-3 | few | TGTGCCATCAGTTGGGACTACCAAGAGAACACTGAAGCTTTCTTT | CAISWDYQENTEAFF
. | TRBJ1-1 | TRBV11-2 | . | TGTGCCAGCAGCCTAGCATCGTGGTTTCTGAACACTGAAGCTTTCTTT | CASSLASWFLNTEAFF
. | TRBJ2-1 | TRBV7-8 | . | TGTGCCAGCAGCTTAGCGAACGGTGCCCCCTACAATGAGCAGTTCTTC | CASSLANGAPYNEQFF
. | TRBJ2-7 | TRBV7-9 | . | TGTGCCAGCAGCTTTGTACAGGGCCTCTACGAGCAGTACTTC | CASSFVQGLYEQYF
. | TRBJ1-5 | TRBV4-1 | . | TGCGCCAGCAGCCAAGTCGTCTTTCAGCCCCAGCATTTT | CASSQVVFQPQHF
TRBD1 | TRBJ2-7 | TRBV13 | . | TGTGCCAGCAGCCCGGACAGGGCCTACGAGCAGTACTTC | CASSPDRAYEQYF
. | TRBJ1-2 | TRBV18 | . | TGTGCCAGCTCACCAGCAGGGGACCGCGATGGCTACACCTTC | CASSPAGDRDGYTF
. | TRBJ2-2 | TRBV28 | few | TGTGCCAGCAGTTCAATCGAACTAGACGGATCCGCGAACACCGGGGAGCTGTTTTTT | CASSSIELDGSANTGELFF
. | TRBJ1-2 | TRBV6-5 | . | TGTGCCAGCAGTTACGGAACAGGAAACTATGGCTACACCTTC | CASSYGTGNYGYTF
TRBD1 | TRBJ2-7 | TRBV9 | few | TGTGCCAGCAGCGCGCCGGGACAGATGACCTACGAGCAGTACTTC | CASSAPGQMTYEQYF
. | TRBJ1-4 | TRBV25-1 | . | TGTGCCAGCAGTGACAGGGGTAATGAAAAACTGTTTTTT | CASSDRGNEKLFF
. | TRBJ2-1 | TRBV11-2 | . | TGTGCCAGCAGCCCAACTGGTGAGCAGTTCTTC | CASSPTGEQFF
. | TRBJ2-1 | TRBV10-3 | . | TGTGCCATACTAGTATATTTTTGGTCTCCCTACAATGAGCAGTTCTTC | CAILVYFWSPYNEQFF
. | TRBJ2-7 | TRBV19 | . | TGTGCCACCCGCACGACTAGCGGGACAGGGGGCGCCGAGCAGTACTTC | CATRTTSGTGGAEQYF
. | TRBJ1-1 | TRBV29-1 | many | TGCAGCGTATCGGTATCGGACACTGAAGCTTTCTTT | CSVSVSDTEAFF
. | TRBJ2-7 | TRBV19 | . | TGTGCCAGTAGTATAGCATCTTCGGGGCCGGGGATCTCTTACGAGCAGTACTTC | CASSIASSGPGISYEQYF
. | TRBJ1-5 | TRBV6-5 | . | TGTGCCAGCAGCAACAACGATGGCAATCAGCCCCAGCATTTT | CASSNNDGNQPQHF
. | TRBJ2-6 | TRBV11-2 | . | TGTGCCAGCAGCTTAGTTGGCGATTCCGCCGACTCTGGGGCCAACGTCCTGACTTTC | CASSLVGDSADSGANVLTF
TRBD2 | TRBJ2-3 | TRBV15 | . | TGTGCCACCACGTTGGCGGGAGGACCAGATACGCAGTATTTT | CATTLAGGPDTQYF
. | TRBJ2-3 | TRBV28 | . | TGTGCCATCAACCCCCGATGGGCAGATACGCAGTATTTT | CAINPRWADTQYF
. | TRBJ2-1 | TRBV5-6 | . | TGTGCCAGCAGCTTTGCGGTAAGCTCCTACAATGAGCAGTTCTTC | CASSFAVSSYNEQFF
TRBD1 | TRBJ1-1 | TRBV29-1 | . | TGCAGCGTTTTTCAGGGGGCGCTTATAGGGGAAGCTTTCTTT | CSVFQGALIGEAFF
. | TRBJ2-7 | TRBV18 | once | TGTGCCAGCTCACCTCGTGCGGGACAGACATACGAGCAGTACTTC | CASSPRAGQTYEQYF
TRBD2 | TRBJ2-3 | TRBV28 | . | TGTGCCAGCAGTTTGGGGAGACTAGCGGGGGTCTCAGATACGCAGTATTTT | CASSLGRLAGVSDTQYF
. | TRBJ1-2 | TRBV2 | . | TGTGCCAGCAGTGGACTACAGGGACCCTATGGCTACACCTTC | CASSGLQGPYGYTF
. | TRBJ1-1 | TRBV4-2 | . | TGTGCCAGCAGCTTTCCCTGGGCTATGAACACTGAAGCTTTCTTT | CASSFPWAMNTEAFF
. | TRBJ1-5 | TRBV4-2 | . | TGTGCCAGCAGCCAAGATTTAGAGGGGACCCAGCCCCAGCATTTT | CASSQDLEGTQPQHF
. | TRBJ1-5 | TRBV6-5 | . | TGTGCCAGCAGACCAGGTCAAAATCAGCCCCAGCATTTT | CASRPGQNQPQHF
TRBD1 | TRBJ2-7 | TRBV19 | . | TGTGCCAGTAGTATTTGGACAGGGGAGTCCTACGAGCAGTACTTC | CASSIWTGESYEQYF
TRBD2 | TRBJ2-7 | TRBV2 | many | TGTGCCAGCAGTGAAGGACTAGCTTACGAGCAGTACTTC | CASSEGLAYEQYF
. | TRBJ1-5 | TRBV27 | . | TGTGCCAGCAGTCCGGGGCAGGGTGGGTGGCCCCAGCATTTT | CASSPGQGGWPQHF
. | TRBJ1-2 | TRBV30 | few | TGTGCCTGGAGTGTCGGAGTGGGTAGGGGCTACACCTTC | CAWSVGVGRGYTF
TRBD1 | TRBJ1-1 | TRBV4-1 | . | TGCGCCAGCAGCCAATGGACAGGGAAGGGAGACACTGAAGCTTTCTTT | CASSQWTGKGDTEAFF
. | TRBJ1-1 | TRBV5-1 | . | TGCGCCAGCAGCTTGGTTAGGGGCGGGATCGGCACTGAAGCTTTCTTT | CASSLVRGGIGTEAFF
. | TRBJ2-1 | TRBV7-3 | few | TGTGCCAGCAGCCTTCTGACTAGATCCGATGAGCAGTTCTTC | CASSLLTRSDEQFF
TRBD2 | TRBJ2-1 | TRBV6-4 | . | TGTGCCAGCAGTGACTCGACTAGCGGGGGGGGTGAGCAGTTCTTC | CASSDSTSGGGEQFF
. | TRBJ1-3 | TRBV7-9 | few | TGTGCCAGCAGCCTACAGACTAGTACAGACGGAAACACCATATATTTT | CASSLQTSTDGNTIYF